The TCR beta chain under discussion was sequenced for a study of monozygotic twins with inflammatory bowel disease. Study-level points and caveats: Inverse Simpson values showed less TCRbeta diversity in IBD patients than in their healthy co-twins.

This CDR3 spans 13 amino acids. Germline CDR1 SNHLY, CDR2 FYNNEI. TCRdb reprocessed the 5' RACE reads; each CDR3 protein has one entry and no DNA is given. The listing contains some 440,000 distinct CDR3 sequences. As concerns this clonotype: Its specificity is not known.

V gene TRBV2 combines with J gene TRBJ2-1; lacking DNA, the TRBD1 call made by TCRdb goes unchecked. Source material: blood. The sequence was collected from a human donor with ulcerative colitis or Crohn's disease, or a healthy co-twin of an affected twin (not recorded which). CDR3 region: CASSGTGAASFFF.